This TCR beta chain was retrieved from a study of blood T cell repertoires in COVID-19. Germline CDR1 and CDR2: SQVTM and ANQGSEA. The CDR3 length is 11 residues. V lost 6 bases and J 8 bases, leaving 13 bases between the germline ends. Repertoires were generated with immunoSEQ multiplex PCR, while TCRdb's copy carries only in-frame clones and drops some. The sample lists 300,000 to 450,000 clones; more than 75% were seen once. The sample was peripheral blood. The chain links TRBV29-1 to TRBJ1-2; D remains ambiguous. The clonotype originates from a human donor with acute or convalescent COVID-19. The donor label of this sample is uncertain. The CDR3 loop is CSVVFSRGYTF. CDR3 coding DNA: TGCAGCGTCGTCTTCAGTCGAGGCTACACCTTC.